This T cell receptor beta chain was sequenced for a study of cytomegalovirus exposure and HLA in healthy donors. Points from the study as a whole: Later analysis identified several of the most significant clusters that appeared linked to common viral pathogens.

Comment on this clone: Antigen: not known.

The CDR3 length is 16 residues. Germline values: CDR1 LNHNV, CDR2 YYDKDF (reference sequence). V was trimmed by 1 base and J by 0 bases, leaving 7 bases between them. With 60 Vbeta and 13 Jbeta primers, the PCR was carried out. The assay was immunoSEQ multiplex PCR, and TCRdb's table has in-frame clones only and misses some. In the table there are 140,000 to 150,000 clones, around four fifths of which are singletons. The chain uses TRBV15 and TRBJ2-6; D perhaps matches TRBD1 (5 bases). This sequence originates from a woman aged 55-69 years in good health and CMV-seropositive. Input material: PBMCs. CDR3 sequence: CATSRGTSSGANVLTF. CDR3 DNA: TGTGCCACCAGCAGAGGGACAAGCTCTGGGGCCAACGTCCTGACTTTC. The whole variable domain, filled in from reference TRBV15 and TRBJ2-6, reads DAMVIQNPRYQVTQFGKPVTLSCSQTLNHNVMYWYQQKSSQAPKLLFHYYDKDFNNEADTPDNFQSRRPNTSFCFLDIRSPGLGDTAMYLCATSRGTSSGANVLTFGAGSRLTVL.